This TCR beta chain was recorded in a study of T cells in Graves' hyperthyroidism and ophthalmopathy. Amplification of TCR beta CDR3 regions used RNA as the template. Using the HTBI primer set, a first-round RT-PCR was run on the TCR CDR3. TCRdb re-analysed the multiplex PCR reads in MiXCR, keeping a single row per CDR3 protein. The repertoire holds 500,000 to 650,000 distinct CDR3 sequences, with less than 15% as singletons. This clonotype has more than one count but fewer than ten. Trimming removed 0 bases from V and 4 bases from J, with 13 bases in between. Germline CDR1 ENHRY, CDR2 SYGVKD. The CDR3 is 16 amino acids.

The receptor comes from a woman between 40 and 50 years old with Graves' hyperthyroidism. The source material was blood. The J gene is TRBJ2-1, the V gene TRBV10-3, with D possibly being TRBD1 (5 bases). CDR3 in amino acids: CAISESGLLHYNEQFF. CDR3 in DNA: TGTGCCATCAGTGAGTCGGGGCTCCTTCATTACAATGAGCAGTTCTTC.